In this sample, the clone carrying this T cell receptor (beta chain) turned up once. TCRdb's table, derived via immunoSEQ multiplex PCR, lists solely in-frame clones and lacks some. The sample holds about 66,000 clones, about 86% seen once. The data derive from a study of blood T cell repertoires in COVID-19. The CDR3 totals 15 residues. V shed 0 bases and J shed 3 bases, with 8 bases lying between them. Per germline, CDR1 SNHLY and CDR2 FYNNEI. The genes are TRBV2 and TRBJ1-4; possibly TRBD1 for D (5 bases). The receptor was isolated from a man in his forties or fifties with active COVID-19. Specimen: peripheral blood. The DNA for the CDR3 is TGTGCCAGCAGTGAAGCCTCGGGGGCTAATGAAAAACTGTTTTTT. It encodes CASSEASGANEKLFF.